A selection of T cell receptor beta chains follows, all from one sample in a study of the immune and genomic landscape of osteosarcoma. Libraries were prepared by immunoSEQ multiplex PCR; TCRdb keeps only in-frame clonotypes and omits some of them. Found here are around 4,600 clones, around 71% of them singletons; the top ten hold about 16%. The source material was osteosarcoma tumor tissue from the femur. These receptors were taken from a human donor with osteosarcoma. Both conserved end residues are part of each CDR3. A D gene is named only where the DNA matches it firmly. Clone sizes are given selectively: once, few, many, or a class where the clone is expanded.

V	J	size	D	DNA	CDR3
TRBV9	TRBJ2-2	.	TRBD2	TGTGCCAGCAGCGTATCGAGCGGGAGGGCCGAAGACGGGGAGCTGTTTTTT	CASSVSSGRAEDGELFF
TRBV14	TRBJ2-2	.	.	TGTGCCAGCAGCCAAGAGCCGGGAGCACGTCTCGGGGAGCTGTTTTTT	CASSQEPGARLGELFF
TRBV6-5	TRBJ1-1	.	.	TGTGCCAGCAGTGAATCCCAGCCAGGCACTGAAGCTTTCTTT	CASSESQPGTEAFF
TRBV6-6	TRBJ2-3	.	.	TGTGCCAGCAGTTACTCGAGACAGGATACGCAGTATTTT	CASSYSRQDTQYF
TRBV5-4	TRBJ2-1	.	TRBD1	TGTGCCAGCAGCTCACAGGGGGCCCTCTACAATGAGCAGTTCTTC	CASSSQGALYNEQFF
TRBV9	TRBJ2-3	few	TRBD2	TGTGCCAGCAGCATAGCGGGAGGGATCACAGATACGCAGTATTTT	CASSIAGGITDTQYF
TRBV27	TRBJ2-7	.	TRBD1	TGTGCCAGCAACTCGGGTTTGGGACAGTGGTACGAGCAGTACTTC	CASNSGLGQWYEQYF
TRBV6-1	TRBJ1-1	.	.	TGTGCCAGCAGTGCCATGAACACTGAAGCTTTCTTT	CASSAMNTEAFF
TRBV11-3	TRBJ2-1	.	.	TGTGCCAGCAGCTTAGAAGCCAACAATGAGCAGTTCTTC	CASSLEANNEQFF
TRBV4-3	TRBJ2-7	.	TRBD2	TGCGCCAGCAGCCACCAGCGGGACCCTAGCTACGAGCAGTACTTC	CASSHQRDPSYEQYF
TRBV18	TRBJ1-2	.	TRBD1	TGTGCCAGCTCACCATCAGGGGGCTATGGCTACACCTTC	CASSPSGGYGYTF
TRBV30	TRBJ2-3	.	.	TGTGCCTGGAGTCGGTTGGGCGCAGATACGCAGTATTTT	CAWSRLGADTQYF
TRBV13	TRBJ2-7	.	TRBD2	TGTGCCAGCAGCTTAGGCCTCCCTAGGGGACTAGCGGGAGACGAGCAGTACTTC	CASSLGLPRGLAGDEQYF
TRBV18	TRBJ2-7	medium-sized	.	TGTGCCAGCTCACCAGAAGCCAGCGGGTATACCTACGAGCAGTACTTC	CASSPEASGYTYEQYF
TRBV29-1	TRBJ2-7	.	TRBD2	TGCAGCGTTGGAGGACAGCGGGAGGCCTCCTACGAGCAGTACTTC	CSVGGQREASYEQYF
TRBV5-1	TRBJ2-7	.	TRBD2	TGCGCCACCTCACAGATGACTAGCGGCGAGCAGTACTTC	CATSQMTSGEQYF